The following is a TCR beta chain sequence with its context. This record belongs to a study of blood T cell repertoires in COVID-19. In germline, CDR1 is SEHNR, CDR2 FQNEAQ (reference sequence). This CDR3 is built from 14 residues. V gave up 4 bases and J gave up 5 bases, with 15 bases separating them. Clones were read by immunoSEQ multiplex PCR, and TCRdb kept only the in-frame ones, dropping some. The sample holds roughly 240,000 clones, approximately 84% seen once. This sequence was found in a woman in her 30s who had recovered from COVID-19. The V and J genes are TRBV7-9 and TRBJ2-7; D is perhaps TRBD1 (5 bases). The sequencing input was peripheral blood. The chain's CDR3 is CASSSDTLYNEQYF. The CDR3 DNA is TGTGCCAGCAGCTCGGACACCCTTTACAACGAGCAGTACTTC.